A selection of T cell receptor beta chains follows, all from one sample in a study of OX40 agonist ivuxolimab in advanced cancers. Profiled with immunoSEQ multiplex PCR; TCRdb holds only in-frame clones, not every one. The top ten clones hold roughly 5.5% of a sample with approximately 97,000 clones, roughly nine tenths of them seen once. The material was CD4+ or CD8+ T cells sorted from blood, obtained in a trial of the OX40 agonist ivuxolimab. Every receptor here comes from an adult with an advanced solid tumor such as melanoma, head and neck, liver or kidney cancer. Both conserved end residues are part of each CDR3. Each record gives: D gene, clone size, J gene, V gene, CDR3 DNA, CDR3 protein. D genes are given only for firm matches. Part of the rows lack a size; the others show once, few, many or a class for expanded clones.

-,-,TRBJ1-6,TRBV7-6,TGTGCCAGCAGCTCCTCAGGGCAAGTGGATTCACCCCTCCACTTT,CASSSSGQVDSPLHF
-,-,TRBJ1-2,TRBV6-5,TGTGCCAGCAGTAACCGGGACGGTCAAGGGGATGGCTACACCTTC,CASSNRDGQGDGYTF
-,-,TRBJ1-3,TRBV5-1,TGCGCCAGCAGCTGGGACACAAGCTCTGGAAACACCATATATTTT,CASSWDTSSGNTIYF
TRBD1,once,TRBJ1-1,TRBV19,TGTGCCAGTCGCCCGCCAGGGACAGGCTTCCTCCTGAACACTGAAGCTTTCTTT,CASRPPGTGFLLNTEAFF
-,-,TRBJ1-2,TRBV7-9,TGTGCCAGCGAACCAGGTCTTCAGGGCTACACCTTC,CASEPGLQGYTF
-,few,TRBJ2-1,TRBV29-1,TGCAGCGTTGAAGATCAGTACGGTCGGGAGCAGTTCTTC,CSVEDQYGREQFF
TRBD1,few,TRBJ1-1,TRBV7-9,TGTGCCAGCAGTTGGCCGGGACAGATGAACACTGAAGCTTTCTTT,CASSWPGQMNTEAFF
-,-,TRBJ2-1,TRBV9,TGTGCCAGCAGTGATCCCCCCTCCGGGACAACCTCCTACAATGAGCAGTTCTTC,CASSDPPSGTTSYNEQFF
TRBD1,-,TRBJ2-5,TRBV7-9,TGTGCCAGCAGGCGGGACAGGGGGTCTGGGGAGACCCAGTACTTC,CASRRDRGSGETQYF
-,-,TRBJ2-5,TRBV30,TGTGCCTGGAGTGTACTGCCCAGAGGGATCCAAGAGACCCAGTACTTC,CAWSVLPRGIQETQYF
TRBD2,-,TRBJ2-1,TRBV4-2,TGTGCCAGCAGCCAAGCTAGCGGAGCCTCCTACAATGAGCAGTTCTTC,CASSQASGASYNEQFF
-,-,TRBJ2-7,TRBV5-1,TGCGCCAGCAGCTGGGGGACACCGGGGGCCCACGAGCAGTACTTC,CASSWGTPGAHEQYF
-,-,TRBJ2-5,TRBV6-5,TGTGCCAGCAGTTACTCGACTGGGCAAGAGACCCAGTACTTC,CASSYSTGQETQYF
-,-,TRBJ1-5,TRBV7-3,TGTGCCAGCAGCGTTGTTAGCAATCAGCCCCAGCATTTT,CASSVVSNQPQHF
-,-,TRBJ1-2,TRBV6-6,TGTGCCATCAGTGAGTCGGGCTCTAACTATGGCTACACCTTC,CAISESGSNYGYTF
-,-,TRBJ2-5,TRBV7-9,TGTGCCAGCAGCTTAGGATGGGAGACCCAGTACTTC,CASSLGWETQYF
-,-,TRBJ2-5,TRBV21-1,TGTGCCAGCAGCAAAGTCGGGGACAGGGGGCGCGTGGACCAGGAGACCCAGTACTTC,CASSKVGDRGRVDQETQYF
TRBD1,-,TRBJ2-6,TRBV13,TGTGCCAGCAGCTTACGGACAGGGAAAAAGCTTAGGTCTGGGGCCAACGTCCTGACTTTC,CASSLRTGKKLRSGANVLTF
-,-,TRBJ2-3,TRBV5-6,TGTGCCAGCAGCCCACGTTGGTATCAAGATACGCAGTATTTT,CASSPRWYQDTQYF
TRBD2,-,TRBJ2-3,TRBV19,TGTGCCAGTAGCCGGACTAGCGGGGGGGCCCGGGGGACAGATACGCAGTATTTT,CASSRTSGGARGTDTQYF
TRBD2,-,TRBJ2-3,TRBV6-1,TGTGCCAGCCAGCGGGGGGGCAACACAGATACGCAGTATTTT,CASQRGGNTDTQYF
-,-,TRBJ1-3,TRBV30,TGTGCCTGGAGTACTGGAAACACCATATATTTT,CAWSTGNTIYF
TRBD1,-,TRBJ1-4,TRBV25-1,TGTGCCAGCAGTGAATCCTATCCGGGACAGGGGGCACGACTGTTTTTT,CASSESYPGQGARLFF
TRBD1,-,TRBJ1-4,TRBV6-5,TGTGCCAGCAGTTCAAAACTGACAGGGGTAAATGAAAAACTGTTTTTT,CASSSKLTGVNEKLFF
-,-,TRBJ1-4,TRBV6-1,TGTGCCAGCAGCGGTAGCGTGCCTAATGAAAAACTGTTTTTT,CASSGSVPNEKLFF
-,-,TRBJ2-1,TRBV9,TGTGCCAGCAGCGAAGGGTCTTCCTCCTACAATGAGCAGTTCTTC,CASSEGSSSYNEQFF
-,-,TRBJ1-2,TRBV7-2,TGTGCCAGCAGCTTTTTGGCAGGGAATAACTATGGCTACACCTTC,CASSFLAGNNYGYTF
-,-,TRBJ1-4,TRBV7-9,TGTGCCAGCAGCGGCGGAACAGGCCAAGAAAAACTGTTTTTT,CASSGGTGQEKLFF
-,-,TRBJ2-1,TRBV6-5,TGTGCCATCCATACTCTCTATCTGGAGCAGTTCTTC,CAIHTLYLEQFF
TRBD2,-,TRBJ2-7,TRBV6-1,TGTGCCAGCACCAGAACGGGGGGGTACGAGCAGTACTTC,CASTRTGGYEQYF
-,-,TRBJ2-6,TRBV7-3,TGTGCCAGCAGCTTACTAGCATCTGGGGCCAACGTCCTGACTTTC,CASSLLASGANVLTF
-,-,TRBJ1-2,TRBV29-1,TGCAGCGTTGAACAGGGTTATGGCTACACCTTC,CSVEQGYGYTF
TRBD1,-,TRBJ1-2,TRBV19,TGTGCCAGCTCAATGGACAGGGACCACTATGGCTACACCTTC,CASSMDRDHYGYTF
-,-,TRBJ2-2,TRBV27,TGTGCCAGCAGTTTGACTTATTGGGGGGAGCTGTTTTTT,CASSLTYWGELFF
TRBD2,-,TRBJ2-2,TRBV5-6,TGTGCCAGCAGAGAGCGGGGATCCACCGGGGAGCTGTTTTTT,CASRERGSTGELFF
TRBD1,-,TRBJ2-7,TRBV18,TGTGCCAGCCGTGGACAGGACTACGAGCAGTACTTC,CASRGQDYEQYF
TRBD1,-,TRBJ2-1,TRBV7-8,TGTGCCAGCAGCTTAGCGACAGGGAGTATTTACAATGAGCAGTTCTTC,CASSLATGSIYNEQFF
TRBD1,-,TRBJ1-1,TRBV5-1,TGCGCCAGCAGTACAAGACAGGGCGGCACTGAAGCTTTCTTT,CASSTRQGGTEAFF
TRBD1,-,TRBJ2-1,TRBV19,TGTGCCAGTAGTCTTTGGGGACAGTACAATGAGCAGTTCTTC,CASSLWGQYNEQFF
-,-,TRBJ1-3,TRBV5-1,TGCGCCAGCAGCTTGTTCTTATGGGGTGCCTCTGGAAACACCATATATTTT,CASSLFLWGASGNTIYF
-,-,TRBJ2-2,TRBV5-4,TGTGCCAGCAGTACTAAGATCCCGAACACCGGGGAGCTGTTTTTT,CASSTKIPNTGELFF
-,-,TRBJ2-1,TRBV4-2,TGTGCCAGCAGCCAAGGGGTATTCGACAATGAGCAGTTCTTC,CASSQGVFDNEQFF
-,-,TRBJ1-3,TRBV5-6,TGTGCCAGCAGCCCAAGGGGCTCAGGGGGAAACACCATATATTTT,CASSPRGSGGNTIYF
-,-,TRBJ1-1,TRBV6-1,TGTGCCAGCACTATTATGGGACACTTTGACACTGAAGCTTTCTTT,CASTIMGHFDTEAFF
-,-,TRBJ1-1,TRBV5-6,TGTGCCAGCAGCCTTGAAGCTTTCTTT,CASSLEAFF
TRBD1,-,TRBJ1-1,TRBV6-1,TGTGCCAGCACCCGACAGGGAGACAACACTGAAGCTTTCTTT,CASTRQGDNTEAFF